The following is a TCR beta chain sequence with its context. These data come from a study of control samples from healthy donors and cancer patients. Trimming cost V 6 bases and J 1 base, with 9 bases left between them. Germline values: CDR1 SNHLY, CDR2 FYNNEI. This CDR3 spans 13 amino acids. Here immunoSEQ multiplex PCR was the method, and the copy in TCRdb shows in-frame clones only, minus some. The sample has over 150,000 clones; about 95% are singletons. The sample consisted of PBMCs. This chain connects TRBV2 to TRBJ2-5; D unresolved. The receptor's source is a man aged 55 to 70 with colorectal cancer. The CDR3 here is CASSPGLQETQYF. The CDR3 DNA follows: TGTGCCAGCAGCCCGGGTCTCCAAGAGACCCAGTACTTC.